This T cell receptor (beta chain) emerged from a study of shared clonotypes between healthy human individuals. Libraries were prepared by immunoSEQ multiplex PCR; TCRdb keeps only in-frame clonotypes and omits some of them. Of about 460,000 clones listed, roughly three quarters are singletons. The V gene end was trimmed by 4 bases and the J gene end by 4 bases; junction bases not matched to a gene: 3. In germline, CDR1 is MDHEN, CDR2 SYDVKM. The CDR3 contains 14 residues. The clonotype was recovered from a woman in her 40s in good health. Some clones in this sample may be carry-over from other donors' samples. The chain couples TRBV28 to TRBJ1-4, with 7 positions matching TRBD1. The sample comprised PBMCs. In DNA form, the CDR3 reads TGTGCCAGCAGTTCGACAGGGATTAATGAAAAACTGTTTTTT. Amino acid sequence: CASSSTGINEKLFF.